The clone carrying this T cell receptor (beta chain) was counted many times. No antigen is known for it. This sample is part of a study of regulatory T cells in long-lasting Graves disease. Study-level results: Newly diagnosed Graves' patients had higher TCR diversity than persistent ones.

Time point: newly diagnosed GD, antithyroid drugs for less than 3 months. The TCR library was made from RNA that had been extracted from PBMCs in TRIzol. One endocrinology department in Xi'an, China, was where patients came from. This CDR3 has 17 residues. Germline trimming cut 0 bases from V and 0 bases from J; bases unmatched to any gene: 2. Looked up from germline, CDR1 is KGHDR and CDR2 is SFDVKD. Investigators prepared the TCR beta libraries by applying iRepertoire HTBI primers and Arm-PCR of CDR3 regions. TCRdb reprocessed the multiplex PCR reads with MiXCR, giving one entry per CDR3 protein. The table shows about 470,000 distinct CDR3 sequences, with 15% occurring only once. This same sample was also taken into another study, of T cells in Graves' hyperthyroidism and ophthalmopathy.

The clonotype originates from a woman aged 25 to 39 with Graves disease. The sample in question was peripheral blood mononuclear cells (PBMCs), obtained at new diagnosis, from a patient treated with antithyroid drugs. The chain is built from TRBV24-1 and TRBJ2-5, with TRBD2 matching over 11 bases. CDR3 nucleotide sequence: TGTGCCACCAGTGATTTGCCGACTAGCGGGGACCAAGAGACCCAGTACTTC. It codes for CATSDLPTSGDQETQYF.